The 30 T cell receptor beta chains presented below share a single source sample, sequenced in a study of T-cell memory formation after mild COVID-19. One entry per CDR3 protein, called by TCRdb with MiXCR from the 5' RACE reads. The sample lists 250,000 to 300,000 distinct CDR3 sequences, roughly 18% occurring once. Sequenced material: PBMCs or a T cell subset sorted from them (not recorded which). Receptors originate from a man younger than 30 who had mild COVID-19 (a few samples of this study predate the infection). Cell type and time point are not known.

V is TRBV18 and J is TRBJ2-3; 10 bases agree with TRBD2. Per the germline V gene, CDR1 is KGHSH and CDR2 is LQKENI. The CDR3 consists of 16 residues. Trimming cost V 6 bases and J 2 bases; bases outside gene matches: 8. The CDR3 region has the DNA TGTGCCAGCTCGCCCCAGCGGGGGGGTTCCACAGATACGCAGTATTTT. As protein: CASSPQRGGSTDTQYF.

The V gene is TRBV7-2, the J gene TRBJ2-1, with D perhaps matching TRBD1 or TRBD2 (5 bases each). Germline V CDR1 and CDR2: SGHTA, FQGNSA. V lost 6 bases to trimming and J lost 2 bases, with 11 bases between them. This CDR3 has 14 residues. CDR3: CASSSLGAYNEQFF. The CDR3 region has the DNA TGTGCCAGCAGTTCCTTGGGGGCCTACAATGAGCAGTTCTTC.

This clonotype has a handful of counts. The chain couples TRBV6-2 or TRBV6-3 to TRBJ2-3; D is possibly TRBD2 (7 bases). This CDR3 region has 16 residues. The V end lost 6 bases, the J end lost 1 base, and 17 bases lay between the germline ends. Germline CDR1 reads MNHEY; CDR2 reads SVGEGT. The CDR3 reads CASSGGLLRGTDTQYF. The CDR3 bases are TGTGCCAGCAGCGGGGGGCTTTTGAGAGGCACAGATACGCAGTATTTT.

The chain recombines TRBV5-1 with TRBJ2-2; 8 bases align to TRBD2. The germline V gene has CDR1 SGHRS and CDR2 YFSETQ. V lost 6 bases and J lost 5; bases outside the gene matches: 12. This CDR3 comprises 16 residues. The CDR3 region is CASIRPGGPSTGELFF. The CDR3 nucleotides are TGCGCCAGCATACGACCGGGGGGGCCTAGTACCGGGGAGCTGTTTTTT.

This clonotype has ten or more counts. The rearrangement links TRBV7-9 to TRBJ2-3; no clear D. This CDR3 contains 12 residues. Trimming removed 4 bases from V and 2 bases from J, with 4 bases in between. Germline loops: CDR1 SEHNR, CDR2 FQNEAQ (reference sequence). CDR3 amino acids: CASSWDTDTQYF. The CDR3 coding sequence is TGTGCCAGCAGCTGGGACACAGATACGCAGTATTTT.

This rearrangement joins TRBV19 to TRBJ2-7; no clear D gene. CDR1 is LNHDA and CDR2 is SQIVND in the germline V gene (reference sequence). This CDR3 has 15 amino acids. The V gene lost 1 base and the J gene lost 2 bases, with 12 bases spanning the gap. The CDR3 loop reads CASSIGNARTYEQYF. The CDR3 region has the DNA TGTGCCAGTAGTATAGGGAACGCGCGGACCTACGAGCAGTACTTC. Full variable domain (outside the CDR3, taken from reference TRBV19 and TRBJ2-7): DGGITQSPKYLFRKEGQNVTLSCEQNLNHDAMYWYRQDPGQGLRLIYYSQIVNDFQKGDIAEGYSVSREKKESFPLTVTSAQKNPTAFYLCASSIGNARTYEQYFGPGTRLTVT.

This clonotype has more than one count but fewer than ten. The rearrangement joins TRBV7-9 to TRBJ1-2, with no clear D. This CDR3 comprises 12 residues. CDR1 is SEHNR, CDR2 FQNEAQ, per germline (reference sequence). V lost 5 bases and J lost 4, with 8 bases in between. CDR3: CASSPFSYGYTF. Written as DNA, the CDR3 is TGTGCCAGCAGCCCTTTTAGCTATGGCTACACCTTC.

This clonotype was observed at least ten times. The chain couples TRBV7-2 to TRBJ2-3, with 8 bases aligning to TRBD1. Germline lookup yields CDR1 SGHTA and CDR2 FQGNSA. V lost 4 bases to trimming and J lost 4 bases; unmatched junction nucleotides: 4. The CDR3 contains 14 residues. The CDR3 region has the DNA TGTGCCAGCAGCTCCGGACAGGGTGCAGATACGCAGTATTTT. Amino acid sequence: CASSSGQGADTQYF.

This clonotype was seen only a few times. The CDR3: CASSGRHGETQYF. CDR3 nucleotides: TGTGCCAGCAGCGGAAGGCATGGAGAGACCCAGTACTTC. This sequence joins TRBV7-2 and TRBJ2-5; no clear D gene. The germline gives CDR1 SGHTA, CDR2 FQGNSA. Between the trimmed V and J ends, which lost 5 bases and 4 bases, there was a span of 11 bases. The length of the CDR3 is 13 residues.

This clonotype was observed a handful of times. The chain carries TRBV5-1 and TRBJ2-5, with D possibly being TRBD1 (7 bases). This CDR3 has 15 amino acids. Germline V CDR1 and CDR2: SGHRS, YFSETQ. Trimming cost V 4 bases and J 2 bases, with 15 bases left between them. In nucleotides, the CDR3 is TGCGCCAGCAGCGGGGGGACAGCCCCTCAAGAGACCCAGTACTTC. Amino acids: CASSGGTAPQETQYF. Filled out from reference TRBV5-1 and TRBJ2-5, the complete variable domain reads KAGVTQTPRYLIKTRGQQVTLSCSPISGHRSVSWYQQTPGQGLQFLFEYFSETQRNKGNFPGRFSGRQFSNSRSEMNVSTLELGDSALYLCASSGGTAPQETQYFGPGTRLLVL.

The CDR3, as DNA: TGTGCCAGCACTCCCTTGGAGGAAGGGACGCAGTACTTC. This sequence encodes CASTPLEEGTQYF. The chain joins TRBV6-5 to TRBJ2-7, with D perhaps TRBD1 or TRBD2 (5 bases each). This CDR3 spans 13 amino acids. Germline CDR1 and CDR2: MNHEY and SVGAGI. Trimming removed 7 bases from V and 9 bases from J, with 19 bases in between.

This chain uses TRBV6-5 with TRBJ2-1; TRBD2 aligns across 12 bases. The V segment lost 6 bases and the J segment 12 bases; nucleotides outside the gene matches: 12. The CDR3 runs 15 residues. The V gene's germline CDR1 is MNHEY and CDR2 SVGAGI. CDR3 region: CASSRTSGEESVQFF. CDR3 nucleotides: TGTGCCAGCAGCAGGACTAGCGGGGAAGAGAGTGTGCAGTTCTTC.

V usage is TRBV6-2 or TRBV6-3 and J usage is TRBJ2-7; no reliable D call. This CDR3 has 13 residues. Germline V gene sequence: CDR1 MNHEY, CDR2 SVGEGT. V shed 6 bases and J shed 2 bases, with 11 bases lying between them. CDR3 residues: CASSPHQAYEQYV. The CDR3 DNA reads TGTGCCAGCAGCCCGCACCAGGCCTACGAGCAGTACGTC.

There are a few counts of this clonotype. The chain carries TRBV6-5 and TRBJ2-7, with D unclear. The V end lost 0 bases, the J end lost 3 bases, and 6 bases lay between the germline ends. Germline CDR1 reads MNHEY; CDR2 reads SVGAGI. This CDR3 has 13 amino acids. CDR3 in amino acids: CASSYSGNYEQYF. CDR3 DNA sequence: TGTGCCAGCAGTTACTCAGGAAACTACGAGCAGTACTTC.

This chain's CDR3 is CATSDMENTGTDTQYF. The CDR3 region has the DNA TGTGCCACCAGTGACATGGAGAATACTGGCACAGATACGCAGTATTTT. This chain joins TRBV24-1 and TRBJ2-3; the D is unclear. CDR1 and CDR2 from the germline V gene are KGHDR and SFDVKD. The CDR3 runs 16 residues. V was clipped by 4 bases and J by 1 base, with 14 bases between them.

This chain joins TRBV6-2 or TRBV6-3 and TRBJ2-1, with a weak D call TRBD2 (6 bases). Trimming took off 1 base at V and 9 bases at J, with 13 bases between the two ends. Germline assignment: CDR1 MNHEY and CDR2 SVGEGT. CDR3 length equals 14 residues. The CDR3 loop reads CASSYFGGALEQFF. The CDR3 nucleotides are TGTGCCAGCAGTTACTTTGGAGGGGCGCTTGAGCAGTTCTTC.

This clonotype was counted a few times. The junction shows a germline mismatch at one end, possibly a read error. This rearrangement joins TRBV2 to TRBJ2-1, with D perhaps given as TRBD1 or TRBD2 (6 bases each). This CDR3 has 16 amino acids. Looked up from germline, CDR1 is SNHLY and CDR2 is FYNNEI. The CDR3 region is CAGRSSGANSYNEQFF. The CDR3, as DNA: TGTGCCGGCAGGTCTTCGGGGGCTAACTCCTACAATGAGCAGTTCTTC.

The genes are TRBV27 and TRBJ2-3, with 12 bases aligning to TRBD2. V gave up 4 bases and J gave up 7 bases; unmatched junction bases: 6. CDR1 and CDR2 (germline): MNHEY, SMNVEV (reference sequence). The CDR3 consists of 15 residues. The CDR3 loop reads CASSSSSGGAHTQYF. CDR3 sequence (DNA): TGTGCCAGCAGTTCCTCTAGCGGGGGGGCGCATACGCAGTATTTT.

This clonotype came up a few times. The V gene is TRBV6-5, the J gene TRBJ2-5; 8 bases match TRBD1. The CDR3 is 16 amino acids. The germline gives CDR1 MNHEY, CDR2 SVGAGI. V lost 0 bases to trimming and J lost 5 bases; unmatched junction nucleotides: 8. DNA of the CDR3: TGTGCCAGCAGTTACTCCGGACAGGGAGTTATGGAGACCCAGTACTTC. Amino acid sequence: CASSYSGQGVMETQYF.

In the case of this clonotype: A junction boundary mismatches the germline segment, possibly from a read error. The gene calls are TRBV7-9 and TRBJ1-6, with 9 bases matching TRBD1. The CDR3 contains 18 residues. Looked up from germline, CDR1 is SEHNR and CDR2 is FQNEAQ (reference sequence). DNA of the CDR3: TGCGCCAGCAGCTTGGTGGGGACAGGGAGCTCCTATAATTCACCCCTCCACTTT. Translating it yields CASSLVGTGSSYNSPLHF.

This clonotype was picked up many times. The chain uses TRBV20-1 and TRBJ2-2, with 11 nucleotides matching TRBD2. This CDR3 is 14 amino acids long. Per germline, CDR1 DFQATT and CDR2 SNEGSKA (reference sequence). The CDR3 DNA reads as TGCAAACACCGACTAGCGGGAAACACCGGGGAGCTGTTTTTT. It specifies CKHRLAGNTGELFF.

This clonotype was detected only a few times. The chain combines TRBV4-3 with TRBJ2-2, with unresolved D. The V end lost 0 bases, the J end lost 4 bases, and 6 bases lay between the germline ends. CDR3 length: 14 residues. Germline lookup yields CDR1 LGHNA and CDR2 YSLEER. CDR3 region: CASSQDQLTGELFF. CDR3 bases: TGCGCCAGCAGCCAAGATCAACTCACCGGGGAGCTGTTTTTT.

This clonotype was seen a handful of times. The CDR3 loop reads CASSLGEETYGYTF. DNA for the CDR3: TGTGCCAGCAGTTTAGGGGAGGAGACCTATGGCTACACCTTC. The chain carries TRBV12-3 or TRBV12-4 and TRBJ1-2, with D unclear. V gave up 1 base and J gave up 4 bases, with 10 bases separating them. There are 14 residues in the CDR3.

This clonotype was detected only a few times. The V call is TRBV5-6, the J call TRBJ1-1; a possible D gene is TRBD1 (6 bases). The CDR3 covers 16 residues. Germline V lookup: CDR1 SGHDT, CDR2 YYEEEE. V lost 4 bases and J 1 base, leaving 17 bases between the germline ends. This chain's CDR3 is CASSPGGRGGNTEAFF. The CDR3 nucleotides are TGTGCCAGCAGCCCCGGGGGCCGGGGGGGGAACACTGAAGCTTTCTTT.

V usage is TRBV4-1 and J usage is TRBJ1-4, with D perhaps matching TRBD1 (6 bases). This CDR3 contains 14 residues. Trimming removed 0 bases at V and 4 bases at J, with 6 bases between. Germline-derived CDR1 and CDR2 are MGHRA and YSYEKL. As DNA, the CDR3 is TGCGCCAGCAGCCAAGAACAGGGTAATGAAAAACTGTTTTTT. Protein sequence: CASSQEQGNEKLFF.

This rearrangement joins TRBV11-1 to TRBJ1-1; D is unresolved. Germline V lookup: CDR1 SGHAT, CDR2 FQDESV (reference sequence). The CDR3 loop spans 14 amino acids. Trimming took off 1 base at V and 1 base at J, with 7 bases between the two ends. In nucleotides, the CDR3 is TGTGCCAGCAGCTTAGGCAGATGGAACACTGAAGCTTTCTTT. Its protein product is CASSLGRWNTEAFF.

This clonotype has only a few counts. V is TRBV5-1 and J is TRBJ1-1; no clear D. Germline V CDR1 and CDR2: SGHRS, YFSETQ. Trimming pared 7 bases from V and 1 base from J, leaving 11 bases between. CDR3 length: 13 amino acids. The CDR3 region is CASRRVENTEAFF. DNA for the CDR3: TGCGCCAGCCGCCGGGTCGAGAACACTGAAGCTTTCTTT.

This clonotype was recorded a few times. The V and J genes are TRBV24-1 and TRBJ1-1; TRBD1 agrees at 7 bases. The CDR3 length is 14 residues. J lost 4 bases, V lost 3 bases, and 4 bases had no gene match. Germline-derived CDR1 and CDR2 are KGHDR and SFDVKD. The CDR3 reads CATSDPRQGTEAFF. CDR3 DNA sequence: TGTGCCACCAGTGATCCACGACAGGGCACTGAAGCTTTCTTT.

This clonotype was recorded many times. V and J are TRBV20-1 and TRBJ1-2; no clear D gene. This CDR3 spans 12 amino acids. Trimming cost V 5 bases and J 3 bases, with 10 bases left between them. Germline V lookup: CDR1 DFQATT, CDR2 SNEGSKA (reference sequence). CDR3 nucleotides: TGCAGTGCTGGTAAAAGGGACTATGGCTACACCTTC. It yields the protein CSAGKRDYGYTF.

The CDR3 is CASRDTGSSPLHF. CDR3 nucleotide sequence: TGTGCCAGCAGGGACACAGGGAGCTCACCCCTCCACTTT. The chain couples TRBV7-3 to TRBJ1-6; D is possibly TRBD1 (6 bases). The germline CDR1 and CDR2 sequences are SGHTA and FQGTGA. V lost 6 bases to trimming and J lost 10 bases, with 13 bases between them. The CDR3 length is 13 residues.